This T cell receptor (beta chain) was captured by sequencing in a study of T cell responses to AZD1222 COVID-19 vaccine. Study findings and constraints: Reportedly, close to half of spike-specific TCRs are directed against unmutated variant regions. Increased Spike-specific TCR breadth and depth were observed after two AZD1222 doses. Seropositive status at baseline applied to only five or six AZD1222 recipients.

With respect to this clone: Its antigen is still unknown.

CDR3 size: 13 residues. In germline, CDR1 is LNHDA, CDR2 SQIVND (reference sequence). V lost 6 bases, J lost 0 bases, and 7 bases lay in between. Libraries were prepared by immunoSEQ multiplex PCR; TCRdb keeps only in-frame clonotypes and omits some of them. Here the sample spans about 150,000 clones, more than 85% being singletons. The sequencing used peripheral blood, collected 28 days after the second AZD1222 dose. The receptor's source is an adult who received the AZD1222 COVID-19 vaccine. The V call is TRBV19, the J call TRBJ2-3; D is uncertain. The CDR3 reads CASRAASTDTQYF. The CDR3 bases are TGTGCCAGTAGGGCTGCAAGCACAGATACGCAGTATTTT.